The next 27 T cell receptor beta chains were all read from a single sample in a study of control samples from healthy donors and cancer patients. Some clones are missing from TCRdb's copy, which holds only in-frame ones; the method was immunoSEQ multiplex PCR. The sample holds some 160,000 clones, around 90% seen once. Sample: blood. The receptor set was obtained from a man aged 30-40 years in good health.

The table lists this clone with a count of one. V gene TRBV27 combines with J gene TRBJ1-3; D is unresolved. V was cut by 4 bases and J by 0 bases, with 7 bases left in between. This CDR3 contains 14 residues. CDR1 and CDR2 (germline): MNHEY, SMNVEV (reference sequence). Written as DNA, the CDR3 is TGTGCCAGCAGTTCCCCCAGCTCTGGAAACACCATATATTTT. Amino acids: CASSSPSSGNTIYF.

The DNA of the CDR3 is TGCGCCAGCAGCTCCATGGGACAGGGGGAAGATACGCAGTATTTT. It translates to CASSSMGQGEDTQYF. V usage is TRBV5-1 and J usage is TRBJ2-3, with 11 bases fitting TRBD1. CDR3 length: 15 amino acids. Unmatched junction bases numbered 5, after V lost 3 bases and J lost 5 bases. CDR1 SGHRS and CDR2 YFSETQ come from the germline V gene.

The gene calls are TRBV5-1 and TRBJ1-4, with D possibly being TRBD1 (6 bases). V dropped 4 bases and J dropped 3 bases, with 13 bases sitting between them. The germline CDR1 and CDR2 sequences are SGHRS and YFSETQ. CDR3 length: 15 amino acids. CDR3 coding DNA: TGCGCCAGCAGCGTCCACGGGACATCTAATGAAAAACTGTTTTTT. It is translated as CASSVHGTSNEKLFF.

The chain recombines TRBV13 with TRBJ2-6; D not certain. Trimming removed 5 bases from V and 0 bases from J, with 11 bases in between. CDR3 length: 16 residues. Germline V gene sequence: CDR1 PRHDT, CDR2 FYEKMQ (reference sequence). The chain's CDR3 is CASSKIGLSGANVLTF. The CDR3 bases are TGTGCCAGCAGCAAAATAGGTCTCTCTGGGGCCAACGTCCTGACTTTC.

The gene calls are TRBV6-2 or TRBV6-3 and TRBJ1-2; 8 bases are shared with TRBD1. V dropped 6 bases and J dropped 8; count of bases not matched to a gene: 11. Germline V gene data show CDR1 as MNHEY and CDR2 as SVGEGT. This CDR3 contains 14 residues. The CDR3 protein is CASSPTGVSGGYTF. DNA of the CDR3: TGTGCCAGCAGCCCGACAGGGGTCTCAGGGGGCTACACCTTC.

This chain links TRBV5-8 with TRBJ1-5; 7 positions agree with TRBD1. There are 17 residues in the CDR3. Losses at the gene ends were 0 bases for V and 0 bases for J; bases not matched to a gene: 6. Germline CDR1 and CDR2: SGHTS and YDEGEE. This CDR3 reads CASSLAPGDSSNQPQHF. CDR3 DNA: TGTGCCAGCAGCTTGGCCCCGGGGGACAGTAGCAATCAGCCCCAGCATTTT. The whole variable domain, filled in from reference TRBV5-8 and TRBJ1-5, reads EAGVTQSPTHLIKTRGQQATLRCSPISGHTSVYWYQQALGLGLQFLLWYDEGEERNRGNFPPRFSGRQFPNYSSELNVNALELEDSALYLCASSLAPGDSSNQPQHFGDGTRLSIL.

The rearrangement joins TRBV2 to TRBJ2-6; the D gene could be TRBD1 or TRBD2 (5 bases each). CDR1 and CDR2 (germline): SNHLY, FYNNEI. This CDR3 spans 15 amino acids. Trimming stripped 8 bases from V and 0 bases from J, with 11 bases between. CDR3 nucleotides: TGTGCCAGCGGGGACGGATCCTCTGGGGCCAACGTCCTGACTTTC. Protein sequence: CASGDGSSGANVLTF.

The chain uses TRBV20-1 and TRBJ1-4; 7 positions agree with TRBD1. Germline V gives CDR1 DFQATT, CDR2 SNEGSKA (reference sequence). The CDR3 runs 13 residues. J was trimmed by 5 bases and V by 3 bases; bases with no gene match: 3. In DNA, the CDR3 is TGCAGTGCTAGTCAGGGGGGAAATGAAAAACTGTTTTTT. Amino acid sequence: CSASQGGNEKLFF.

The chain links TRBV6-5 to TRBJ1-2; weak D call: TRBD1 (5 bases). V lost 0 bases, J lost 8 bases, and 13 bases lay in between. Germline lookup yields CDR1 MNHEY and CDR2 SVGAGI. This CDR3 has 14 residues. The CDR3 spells CASSYSSGTRGYTF. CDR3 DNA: TGTGCCAGCAGTTACTCGTCCGGGACTAGGGGCTACACCTTC.

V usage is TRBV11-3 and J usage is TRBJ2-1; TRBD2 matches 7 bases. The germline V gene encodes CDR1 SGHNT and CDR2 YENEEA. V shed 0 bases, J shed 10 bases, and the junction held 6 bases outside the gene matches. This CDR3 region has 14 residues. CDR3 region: CASSLDYTGGEQFF. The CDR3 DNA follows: TGTGCCAGCAGCTTAGATTATACGGGGGGAGAGCAGTTCTTC.

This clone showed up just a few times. Here the CDR3 reads CASSLHPPAGSKSNQPQHF. The DNA for the CDR3 is TGTGCCAGCAGTTTACACCCCCCGGCAGGCTCGAAAAGCAATCAGCCCCAGCATTTT. The chain uses TRBV27 and TRBJ1-5, with D hard to call. This CDR3 is built from 19 residues. Trimming left V 2 bases short and J 1 base short, with 21 bases between. Germline CDR1 MNHEY, CDR2 SMNVEV (reference sequence).

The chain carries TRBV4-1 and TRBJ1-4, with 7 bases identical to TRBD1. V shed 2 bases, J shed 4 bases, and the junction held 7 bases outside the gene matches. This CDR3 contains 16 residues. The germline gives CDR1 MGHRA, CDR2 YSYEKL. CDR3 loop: CASSQISGQYNEKLFF. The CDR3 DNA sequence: TGCGCCAGCAGCCAAATATCGGGACAGTATAATGAAAAACTGTTTTTT.

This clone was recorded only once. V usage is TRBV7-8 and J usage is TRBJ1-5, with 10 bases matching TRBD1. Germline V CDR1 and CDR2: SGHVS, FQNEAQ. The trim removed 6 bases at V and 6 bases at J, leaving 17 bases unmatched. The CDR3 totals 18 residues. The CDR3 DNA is TGTGCCAGCAGTCCTTTTTCGGGACAGGGGTCCATATCTCAGCCCCAGCATTTT. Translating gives CASSPFSGQGSISQPQHF. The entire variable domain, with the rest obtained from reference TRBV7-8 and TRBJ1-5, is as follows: GAGVSQSPRYKVAKRGQDVALRCDPISGHVSLFWYQQALGQGPEFLTYFQNEAQLDKSGLPSDRFFAERPEGSVSTLKIQRTQQEDSAVYLCASSPFSGQGSISQPQHFGDGTRLSIL.

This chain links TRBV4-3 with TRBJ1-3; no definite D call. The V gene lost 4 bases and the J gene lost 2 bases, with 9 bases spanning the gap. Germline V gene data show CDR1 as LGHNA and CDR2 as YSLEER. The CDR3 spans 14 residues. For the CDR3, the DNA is TGCGCCAGCAGCCCCGCGAGCCCTGGAAACACCATATATTTT. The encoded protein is CASSPASPGNTIYF.

The CDR3 protein is CASSQRGSNEQYF. In nucleotides, the CDR3 is TGTGCCAGCAGCCAAAGGGGCTCTAACGAGCAGTACTTC. The chain combines TRBV3-1 (or the pseudogene TRBV3-2) with TRBJ2-7; D possibly corresponds to TRBD1 (5 bases). Per germline, CDR1 LGHDT and CDR2 YNNKEL (reference sequence). V was shortened by 2 bases and J by 5 bases, with 10 bases between the two germline ends. There are 13 residues in the CDR3.

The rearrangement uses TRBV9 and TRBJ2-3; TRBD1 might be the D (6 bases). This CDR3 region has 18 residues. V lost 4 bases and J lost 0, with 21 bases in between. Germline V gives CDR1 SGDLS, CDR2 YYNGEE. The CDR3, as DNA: TGTGCCAGCAGCTCCCTGAGGGGGACGGGCGCTAGCACAGATACGCAGTATTTT. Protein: CASSSLRGTGASTDTQYF.

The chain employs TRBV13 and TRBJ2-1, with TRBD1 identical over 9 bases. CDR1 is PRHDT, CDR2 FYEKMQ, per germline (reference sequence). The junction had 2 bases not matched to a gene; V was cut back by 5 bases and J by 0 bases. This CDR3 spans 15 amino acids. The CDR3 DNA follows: TGTGCCAGCAGCCGGGACAGGGACTCCTACAATGAGCAGTTCTTC. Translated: CASSRDRDSYNEQFF.

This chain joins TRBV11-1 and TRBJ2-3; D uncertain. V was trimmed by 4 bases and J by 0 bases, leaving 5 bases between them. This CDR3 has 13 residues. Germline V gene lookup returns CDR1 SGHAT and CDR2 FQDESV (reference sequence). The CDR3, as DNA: TGTGCCAGCAGCTCGGACAGCACAGATACGCAGTATTTT. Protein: CASSSDSTDTQYF.

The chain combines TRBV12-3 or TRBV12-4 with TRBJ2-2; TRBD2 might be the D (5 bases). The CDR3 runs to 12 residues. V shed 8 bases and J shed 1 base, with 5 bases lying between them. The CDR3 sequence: CASEGNTGELFF. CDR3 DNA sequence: TGTGCCAGCGAGGGGAACACCGGGGAGCTGTTTTTT.

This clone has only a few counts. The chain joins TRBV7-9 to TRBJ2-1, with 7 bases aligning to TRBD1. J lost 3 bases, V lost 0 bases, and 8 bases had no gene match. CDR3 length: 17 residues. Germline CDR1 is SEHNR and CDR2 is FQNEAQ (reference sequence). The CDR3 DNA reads TGTGCCAGCAGCTTAGCGTATGAGCAGGGGGACTACAATGAGCAGTTCTTC. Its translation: CASSLAYEQGDYNEQFF.

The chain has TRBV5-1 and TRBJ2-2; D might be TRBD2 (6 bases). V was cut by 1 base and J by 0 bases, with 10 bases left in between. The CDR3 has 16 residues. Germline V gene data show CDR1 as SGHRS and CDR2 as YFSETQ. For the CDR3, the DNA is TGCGCCAGCAGCTTGTTCGCGGGGTCGAACACCGGGGAGCTGTTTTTT. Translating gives CASSLFAGSNTGELFF. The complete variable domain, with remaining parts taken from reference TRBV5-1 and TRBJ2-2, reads KAGVTQTPRYLIKTRGQQVTLSCSPISGHRSVSWYQQTPGQGLQFLFEYFSETQRNKGNFPGRFSGRQFSNSRSEMNVSTLELGDSALYLCASSLFAGSNTGELFFGEGSRLTVL.

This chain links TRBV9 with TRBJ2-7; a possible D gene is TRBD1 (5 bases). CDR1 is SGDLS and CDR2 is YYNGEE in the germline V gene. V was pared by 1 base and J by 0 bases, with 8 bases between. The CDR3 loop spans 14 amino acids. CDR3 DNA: TGTGCCAGCAGCGTAACAGGTGTCTCCTACGAGCAGTACTTC. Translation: CASSVTGVSYEQYF.

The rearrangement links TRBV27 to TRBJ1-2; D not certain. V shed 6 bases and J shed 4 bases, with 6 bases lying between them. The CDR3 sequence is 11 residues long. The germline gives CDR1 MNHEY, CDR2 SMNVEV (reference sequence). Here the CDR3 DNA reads TGTGCCAGCAGCACTGGCTATGGCTACACCTTC. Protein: CASSTGYGYTF.

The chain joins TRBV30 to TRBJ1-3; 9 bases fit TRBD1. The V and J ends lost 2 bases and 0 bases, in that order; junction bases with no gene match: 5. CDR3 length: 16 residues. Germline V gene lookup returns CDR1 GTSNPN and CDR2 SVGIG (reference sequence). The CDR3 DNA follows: TGTGCCTGGAGTCTACAGGGGGCCGGCTCTGGAAACACCATATATTTT. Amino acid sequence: CAWSLQGAGSGNTIYF.

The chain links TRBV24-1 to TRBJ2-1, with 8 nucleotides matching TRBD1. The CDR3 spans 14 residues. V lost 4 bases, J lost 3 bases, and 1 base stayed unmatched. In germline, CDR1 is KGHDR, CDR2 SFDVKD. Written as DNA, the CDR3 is TGTGCCACCAGTGAGGGACAGGACTACAATGAGCAGTTCTTC. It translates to CATSEGQDYNEQFF.

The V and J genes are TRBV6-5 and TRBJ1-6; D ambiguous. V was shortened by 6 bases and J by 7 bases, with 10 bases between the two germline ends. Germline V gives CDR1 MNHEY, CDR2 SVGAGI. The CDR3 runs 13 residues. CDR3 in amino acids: CASRSQTNSPLHF. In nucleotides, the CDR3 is TGTGCCAGCAGATCTCAAACCAATTCACCCCTCCACTTT.

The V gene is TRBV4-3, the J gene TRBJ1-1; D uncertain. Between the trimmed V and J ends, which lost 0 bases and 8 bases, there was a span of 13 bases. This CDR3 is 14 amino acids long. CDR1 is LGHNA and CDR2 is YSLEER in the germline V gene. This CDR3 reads CASSQDRSGLEAFF. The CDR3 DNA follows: TGCGCCAGCAGCCAAGACCGGTCAGGATTAGAAGCTTTCTTT.